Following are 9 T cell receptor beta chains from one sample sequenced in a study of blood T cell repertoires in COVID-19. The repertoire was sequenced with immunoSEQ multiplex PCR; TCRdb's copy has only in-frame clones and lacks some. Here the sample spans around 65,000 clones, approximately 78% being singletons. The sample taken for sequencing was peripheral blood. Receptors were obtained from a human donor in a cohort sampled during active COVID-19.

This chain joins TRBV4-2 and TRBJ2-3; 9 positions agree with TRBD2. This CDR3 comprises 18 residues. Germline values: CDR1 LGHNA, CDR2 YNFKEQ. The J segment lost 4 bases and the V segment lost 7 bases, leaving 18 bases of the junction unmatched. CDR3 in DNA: TGTGCCAGCAAGCCTGGCTTGGGGGCTAGCGGGGTTCCAGATACGCAGTATTTT. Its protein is CASKPGLGASGVPDTQYF.

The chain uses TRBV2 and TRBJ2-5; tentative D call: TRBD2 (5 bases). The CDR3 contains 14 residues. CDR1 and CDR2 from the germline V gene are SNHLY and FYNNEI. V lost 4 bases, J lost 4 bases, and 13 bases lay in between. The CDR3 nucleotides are TGTGCCAGCAGTGGGGAACTAGTGGCAGAGACCCAGTACTTC. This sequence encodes CASSGELVAETQYF.

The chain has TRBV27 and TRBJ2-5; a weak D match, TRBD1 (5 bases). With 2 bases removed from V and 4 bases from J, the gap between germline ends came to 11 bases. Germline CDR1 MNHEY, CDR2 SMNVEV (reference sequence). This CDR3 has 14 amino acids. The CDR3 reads CASSLRSGRETQYF. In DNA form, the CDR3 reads TGTGCCAGCAGTTTACGGTCAGGGCGAGAGACCCAGTACTTC.

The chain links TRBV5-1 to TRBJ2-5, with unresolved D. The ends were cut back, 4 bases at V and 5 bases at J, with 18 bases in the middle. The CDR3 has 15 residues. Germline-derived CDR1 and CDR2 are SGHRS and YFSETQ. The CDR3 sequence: CASSEGSRPGETQYF. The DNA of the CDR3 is TGCGCCAGCAGCGAAGGCTCCCGGCCCGGGGAGACCCAGTACTTC.

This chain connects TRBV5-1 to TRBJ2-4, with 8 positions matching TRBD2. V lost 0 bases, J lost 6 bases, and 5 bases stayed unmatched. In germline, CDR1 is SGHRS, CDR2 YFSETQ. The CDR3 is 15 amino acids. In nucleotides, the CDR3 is TGCGCCAGCAGCTTGGAAGGGACTAGGGGAAACATTCAGTACTTC. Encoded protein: CASSLEGTRGNIQYF.

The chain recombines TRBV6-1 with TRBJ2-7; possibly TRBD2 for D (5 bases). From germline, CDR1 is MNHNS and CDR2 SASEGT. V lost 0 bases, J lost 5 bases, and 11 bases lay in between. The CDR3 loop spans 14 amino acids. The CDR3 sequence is CASSEARVGDEQYV. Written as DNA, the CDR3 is TGTGCCAGCAGTGAAGCGCGGGTTGGGGACGAGCAGTACGTC.

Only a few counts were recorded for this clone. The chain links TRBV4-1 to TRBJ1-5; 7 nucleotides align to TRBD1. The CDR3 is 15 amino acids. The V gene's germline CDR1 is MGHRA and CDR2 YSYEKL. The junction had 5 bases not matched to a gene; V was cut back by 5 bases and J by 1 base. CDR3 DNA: TGCGCCAGCAGCAACGACAGGGCGAGCAATCAGCCCCAGCATTTT. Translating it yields CASSNDRASNQPQHF.

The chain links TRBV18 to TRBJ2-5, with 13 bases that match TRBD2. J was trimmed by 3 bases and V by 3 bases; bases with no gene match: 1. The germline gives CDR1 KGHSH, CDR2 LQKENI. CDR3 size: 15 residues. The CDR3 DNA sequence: TGTGCCAGCTCACCGACTAGCGGGGGGAAAGAGACCCAGTACTTC. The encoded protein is CASSPTSGGKETQYF.

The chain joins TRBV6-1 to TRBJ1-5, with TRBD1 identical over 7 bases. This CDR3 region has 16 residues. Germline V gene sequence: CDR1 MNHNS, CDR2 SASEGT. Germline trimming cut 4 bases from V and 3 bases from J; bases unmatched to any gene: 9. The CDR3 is CASSGYRGSANQPQHF. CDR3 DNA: TGTGCCAGCAGTGGGTACAGGGGCTCCGCCAATCAGCCCCAGCATTTT.